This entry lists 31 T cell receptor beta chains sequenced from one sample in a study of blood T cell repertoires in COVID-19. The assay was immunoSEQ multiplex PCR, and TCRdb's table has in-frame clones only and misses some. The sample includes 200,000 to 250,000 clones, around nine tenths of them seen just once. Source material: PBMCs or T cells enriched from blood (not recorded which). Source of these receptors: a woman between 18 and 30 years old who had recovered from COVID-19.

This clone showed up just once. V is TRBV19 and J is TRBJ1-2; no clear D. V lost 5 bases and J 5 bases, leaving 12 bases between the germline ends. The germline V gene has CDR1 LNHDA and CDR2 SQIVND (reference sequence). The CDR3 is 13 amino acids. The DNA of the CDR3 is TGTGCCAGTAGTTCGGGAGGAAAGTATGGCTACACCTTC. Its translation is CASSSGGKYGYTF.

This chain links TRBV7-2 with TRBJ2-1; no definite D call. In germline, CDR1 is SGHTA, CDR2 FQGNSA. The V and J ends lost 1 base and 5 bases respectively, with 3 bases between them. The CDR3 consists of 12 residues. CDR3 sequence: CASSLEHNEQFF. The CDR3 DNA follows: TGTGCCAGCAGCTTAGAGCACAATGAGCAGTTCTTC.

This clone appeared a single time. This CDR3 is CASSVQSNYGYTF. In DNA, the CDR3 is TGTGCCAGCAGTGTCCAATCTAACTATGGCTACACCTTC. The V gene is TRBV2, the J gene TRBJ1-2; D is undetermined. The CDR3 is 13 residues long. Trimming took 4 bases from V and 0 from J, leaving 6 bases between them. Germline V CDR1 and CDR2: SNHLY, FYNNEI.

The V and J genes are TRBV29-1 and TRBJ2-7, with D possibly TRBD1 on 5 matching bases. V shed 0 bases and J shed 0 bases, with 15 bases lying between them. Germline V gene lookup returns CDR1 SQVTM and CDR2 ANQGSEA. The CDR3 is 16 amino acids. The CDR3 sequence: CSVEDRVTEDSYEQYF. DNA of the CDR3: TGCAGCGTTGAAGATCGAGTGACAGAAGACTCCTACGAGCAGTACTTC.

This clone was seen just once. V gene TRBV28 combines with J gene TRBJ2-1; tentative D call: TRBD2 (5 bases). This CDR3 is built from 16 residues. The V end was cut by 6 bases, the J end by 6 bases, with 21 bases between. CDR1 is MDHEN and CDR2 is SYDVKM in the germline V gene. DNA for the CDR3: TGTGCCAGCAGATCCCGATCGAGGGTTAGCCTCAATGAGCAGTTCTTC. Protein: CASRSRSRVSLNEQFF.

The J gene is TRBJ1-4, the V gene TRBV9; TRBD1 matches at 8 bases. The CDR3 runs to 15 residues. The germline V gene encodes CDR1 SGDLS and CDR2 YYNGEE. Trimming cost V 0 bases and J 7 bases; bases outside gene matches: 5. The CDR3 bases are TGTGCCAGCAGCGTAGATCAGGGGGCGGGTGAAAAACTGTTTTTT. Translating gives CASSVDQGAGEKLFF.

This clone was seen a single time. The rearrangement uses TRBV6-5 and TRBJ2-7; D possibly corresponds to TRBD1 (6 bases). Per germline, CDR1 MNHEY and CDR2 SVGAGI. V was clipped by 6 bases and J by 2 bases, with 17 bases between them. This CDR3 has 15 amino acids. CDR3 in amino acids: CASSGRTAFPYEQYF. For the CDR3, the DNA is TGTGCCAGCAGCGGACGGACAGCGTTTCCCTACGAGCAGTACTTC.

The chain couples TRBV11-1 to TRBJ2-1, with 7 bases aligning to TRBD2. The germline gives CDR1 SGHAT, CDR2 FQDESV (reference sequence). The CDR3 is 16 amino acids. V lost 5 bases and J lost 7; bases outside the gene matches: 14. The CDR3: CASSADLSGGRNEQFF. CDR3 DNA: TGTGCCAGCAGCGCCGACCTTTCGGGGGGAAGGAATGAGCAGTTCTTC.

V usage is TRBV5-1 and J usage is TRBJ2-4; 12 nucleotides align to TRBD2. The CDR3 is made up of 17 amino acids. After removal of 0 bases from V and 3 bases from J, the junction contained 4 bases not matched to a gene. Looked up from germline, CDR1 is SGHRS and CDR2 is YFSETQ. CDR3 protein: CASSLGLAGVFKNIQYF. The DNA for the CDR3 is TGCGCCAGCAGCTTGGGACTAGCGGGAGTGTTCAAAAACATTCAGTACTTC.

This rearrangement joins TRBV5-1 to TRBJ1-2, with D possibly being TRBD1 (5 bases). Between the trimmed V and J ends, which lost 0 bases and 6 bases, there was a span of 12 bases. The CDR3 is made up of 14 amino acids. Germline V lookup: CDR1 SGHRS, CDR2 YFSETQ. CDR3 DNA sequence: TGCGCCAGCAGCTTGGACGGGACTCGCCATGGCTACACCTTC. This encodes CASSLDGTRHGYTF.

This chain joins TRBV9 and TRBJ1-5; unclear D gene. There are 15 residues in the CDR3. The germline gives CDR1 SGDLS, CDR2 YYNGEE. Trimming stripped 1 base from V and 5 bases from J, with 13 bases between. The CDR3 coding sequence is TGTGCCAGCAGCGTATCATCGAGGGCCGATCAGCCCCAGCATTTT. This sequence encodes CASSVSSRADQPQHF.

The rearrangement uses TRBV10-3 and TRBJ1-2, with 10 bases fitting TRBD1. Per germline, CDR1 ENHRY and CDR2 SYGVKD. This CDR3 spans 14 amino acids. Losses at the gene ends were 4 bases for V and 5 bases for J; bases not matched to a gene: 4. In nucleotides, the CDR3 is TGTGCCATCAGTGGGGGACAGGGGAGGTATGGCTACACCTTC. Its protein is CAISGGQGRYGYTF.

The CDR3: CASSLASGANYEQYF. CDR3 in DNA: TGTGCCAGCAGCTTGGCCTCAGGGGCGAACTACGAGCAGTACTTC. The gene calls are TRBV5-4 and TRBJ2-7; a possible D gene is TRBD1 (6 bases). Germline CDR1 is SGHNT and CDR2 is YYREEE (reference sequence). This CDR3 spans 15 amino acids. The ends were cut back, 0 bases at V and 3 bases at J, with 13 bases in the middle.

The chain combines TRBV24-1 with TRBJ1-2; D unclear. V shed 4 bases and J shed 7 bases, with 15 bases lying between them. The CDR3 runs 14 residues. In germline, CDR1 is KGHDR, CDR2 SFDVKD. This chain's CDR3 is CATSEGSGGGGYTF. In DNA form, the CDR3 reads TGTGCCACCAGTGAAGGGTCAGGAGGCGGTGGCTACACCTTC.

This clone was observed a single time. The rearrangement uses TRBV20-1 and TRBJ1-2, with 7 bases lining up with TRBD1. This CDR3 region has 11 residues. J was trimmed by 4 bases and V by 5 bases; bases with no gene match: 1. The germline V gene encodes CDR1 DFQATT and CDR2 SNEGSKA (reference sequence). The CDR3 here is CSAGTAYGYTF. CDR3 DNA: TGCAGTGCTGGGACAGCCTATGGCTACACCTTC.

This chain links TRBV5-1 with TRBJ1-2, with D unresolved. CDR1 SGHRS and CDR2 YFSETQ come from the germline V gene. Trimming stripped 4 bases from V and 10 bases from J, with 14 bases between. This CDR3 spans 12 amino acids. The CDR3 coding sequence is TGCGCCAGCAGCCCCGAAGTGGCACCCTACACCTTC. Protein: CASSPEVAPYTF.

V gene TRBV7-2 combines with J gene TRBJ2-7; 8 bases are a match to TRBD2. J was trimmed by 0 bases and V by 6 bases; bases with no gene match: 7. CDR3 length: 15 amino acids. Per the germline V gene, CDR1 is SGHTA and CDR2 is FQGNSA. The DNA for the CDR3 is TGTGCCAGCAGTCACGGGGGGGCCAGCTCCTACGAGCAGTACTTC. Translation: CASSHGGASSYEQYF.

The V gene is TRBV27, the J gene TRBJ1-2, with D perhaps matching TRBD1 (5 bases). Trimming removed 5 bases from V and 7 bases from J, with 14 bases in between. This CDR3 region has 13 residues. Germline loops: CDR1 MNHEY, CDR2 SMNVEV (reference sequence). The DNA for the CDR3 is TGTGCCAGCAGTCCTCCAGGGAAGGGTGGCTACACCTTC. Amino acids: CASSPPGKGGYTF.

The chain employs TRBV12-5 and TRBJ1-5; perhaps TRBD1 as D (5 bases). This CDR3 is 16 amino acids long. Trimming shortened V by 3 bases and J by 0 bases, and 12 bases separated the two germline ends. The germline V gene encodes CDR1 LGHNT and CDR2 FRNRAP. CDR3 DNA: TGTGCTAGTGGTTTTTACACAGGCGATAGCAATCAGCCCCAGCATTTT. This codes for CASGFYTGDSNQPQHF.

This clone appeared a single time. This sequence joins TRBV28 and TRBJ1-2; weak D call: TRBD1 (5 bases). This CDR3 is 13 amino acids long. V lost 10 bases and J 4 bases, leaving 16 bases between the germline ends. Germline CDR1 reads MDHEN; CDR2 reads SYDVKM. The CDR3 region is CAINPTVGYGYTF. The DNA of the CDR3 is TGTGCCATCAACCCGACAGTGGGCTATGGCTACACCTTC.

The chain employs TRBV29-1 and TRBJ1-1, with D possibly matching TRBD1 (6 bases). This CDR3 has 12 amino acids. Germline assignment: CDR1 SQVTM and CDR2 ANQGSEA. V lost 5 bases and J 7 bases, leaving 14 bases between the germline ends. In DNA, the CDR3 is TGCAGCGTTATGGGGGCAAACGGTGAAGCTTTCTTT. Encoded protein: CSVMGANGEAFF.

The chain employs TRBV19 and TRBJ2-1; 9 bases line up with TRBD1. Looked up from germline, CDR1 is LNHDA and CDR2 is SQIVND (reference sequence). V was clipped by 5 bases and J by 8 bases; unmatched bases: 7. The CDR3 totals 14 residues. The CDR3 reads CASSATGGRDEQFF. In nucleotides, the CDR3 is TGTGCCAGTAGTGCGACAGGGGGAAGGGATGAGCAGTTCTTC.

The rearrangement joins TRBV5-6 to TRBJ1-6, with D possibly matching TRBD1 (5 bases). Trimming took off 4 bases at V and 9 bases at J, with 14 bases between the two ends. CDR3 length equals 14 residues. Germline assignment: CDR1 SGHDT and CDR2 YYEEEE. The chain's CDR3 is CASSRRQGRSPLHF. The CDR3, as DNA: TGTGCCAGCAGCCGACGGCAGGGCCGTTCACCCCTCCACTTT.

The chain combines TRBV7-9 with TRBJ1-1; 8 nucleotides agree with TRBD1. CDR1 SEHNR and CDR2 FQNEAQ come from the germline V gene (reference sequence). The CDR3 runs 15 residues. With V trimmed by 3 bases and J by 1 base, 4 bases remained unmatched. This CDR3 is CASSLTGATNTEAFF. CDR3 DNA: TGTGCCAGCAGCTTGACAGGGGCGACGAACACTGAAGCTTTCTTT.

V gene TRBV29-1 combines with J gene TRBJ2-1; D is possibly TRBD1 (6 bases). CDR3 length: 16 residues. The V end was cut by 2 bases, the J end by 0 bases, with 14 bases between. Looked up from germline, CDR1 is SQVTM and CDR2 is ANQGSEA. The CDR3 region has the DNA TGCAGCGTTGAACCGCAGGGGAGAACCTCCTACAATGAGCAGTTCTTC. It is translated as CSVEPQGRTSYNEQFF.

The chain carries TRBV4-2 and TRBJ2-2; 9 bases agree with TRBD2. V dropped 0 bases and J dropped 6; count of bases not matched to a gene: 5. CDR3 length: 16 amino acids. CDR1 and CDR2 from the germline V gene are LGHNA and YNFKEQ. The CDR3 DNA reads TGTGCCAGCAGCCAAGATGGCGGACTAGCGTCCGGGGAGCTGTTTTTT. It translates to CASSQDGGLASGELFF.

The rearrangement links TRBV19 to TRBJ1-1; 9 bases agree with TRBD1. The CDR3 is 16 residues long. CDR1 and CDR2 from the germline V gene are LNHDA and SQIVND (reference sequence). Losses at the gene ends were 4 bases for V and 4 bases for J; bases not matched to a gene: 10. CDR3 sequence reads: CASSKGTGTIGTEAFF. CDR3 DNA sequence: TGTGCCAGTAGTAAAGGGACAGGGACCATTGGCACTGAAGCTTTCTTT.

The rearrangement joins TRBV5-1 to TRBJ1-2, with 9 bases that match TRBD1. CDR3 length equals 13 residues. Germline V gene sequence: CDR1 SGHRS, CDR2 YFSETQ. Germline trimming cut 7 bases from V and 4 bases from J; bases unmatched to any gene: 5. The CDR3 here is CASGQGTGYGYTF. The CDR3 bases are TGCGCCAGCGGACAGGGGACGGGCTATGGCTACACCTTC. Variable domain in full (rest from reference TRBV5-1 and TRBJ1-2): KAGVTQTPRYLIKTRGQQVTLSCSPISGHRSVSWYQQTPGQGLQFLFEYFSETQRNKGNFPGRFSGRQFSNSRSEMNVSTLELGDSALYLCASGQGTGYGYTFGSGTRLTVV.

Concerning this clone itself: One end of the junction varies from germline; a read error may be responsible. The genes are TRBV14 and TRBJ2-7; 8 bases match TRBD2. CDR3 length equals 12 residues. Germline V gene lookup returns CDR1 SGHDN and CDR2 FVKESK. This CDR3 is CASSPSGGQPDF. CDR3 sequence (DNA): TGTGCCAGCAGTCCCAGCGGGGGCCAACCGGACTTC.

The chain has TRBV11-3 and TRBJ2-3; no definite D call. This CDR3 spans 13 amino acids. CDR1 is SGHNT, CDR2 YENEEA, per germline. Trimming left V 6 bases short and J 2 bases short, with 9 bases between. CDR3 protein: CASSSPLTDTQYF. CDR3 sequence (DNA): TGTGCCAGCAGTTCCCCCCTCACAGATACGCAGTATTTT.

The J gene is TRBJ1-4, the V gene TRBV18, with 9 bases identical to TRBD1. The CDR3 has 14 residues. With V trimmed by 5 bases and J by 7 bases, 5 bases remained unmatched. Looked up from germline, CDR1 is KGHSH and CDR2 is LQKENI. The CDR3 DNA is TGTGCCAGCTCAGCTACAGGGGGCGGTGAAAAACTGTTTTTT. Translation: CASSATGGGEKLFF. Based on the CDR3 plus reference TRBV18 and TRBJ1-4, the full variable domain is NAGVMQNPRHLVRRRGQEARLRCSPMKGHSHVYWYRQLPEEGLKFMVYLQKENIIDESGMPKERFSAEFPKEGPSILRIQQVVRGDSAAYFCASSATGGGEKLFFGSGTQLSVL.